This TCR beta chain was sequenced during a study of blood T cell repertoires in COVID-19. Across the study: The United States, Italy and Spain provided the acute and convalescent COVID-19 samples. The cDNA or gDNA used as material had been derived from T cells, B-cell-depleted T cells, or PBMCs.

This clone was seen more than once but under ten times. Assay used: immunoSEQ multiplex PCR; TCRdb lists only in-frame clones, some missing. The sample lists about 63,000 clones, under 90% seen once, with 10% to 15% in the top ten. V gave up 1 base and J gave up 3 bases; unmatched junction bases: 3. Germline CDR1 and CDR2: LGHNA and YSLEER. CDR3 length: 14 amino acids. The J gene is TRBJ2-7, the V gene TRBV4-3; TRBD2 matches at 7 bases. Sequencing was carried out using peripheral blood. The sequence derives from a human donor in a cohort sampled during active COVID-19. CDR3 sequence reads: CASSQGTRDYEQYF. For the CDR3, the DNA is TGCGCCAGCAGCCAAGGGACTAGGGACTACGAGCAGTACTTC.